These 30 T cell receptor beta chains were sequenced from one sample in a study of T cell repertoires in cytomegalovirus infection. TCRdb redid the calling of the reads with MiXCR, one entry per CDR3 protein. The sample contains some 300,000 distinct CDR3 sequences, 15% to 20% of which appear only once. Specimen: PBMCs. These receptor sequences come from a human donor in good health (CMV status not recorded). Some clones in this sample may be carry-over from other donors' samples.

The sample holds many counts of this clonotype. The V gene is TRBV12-3 or TRBV12-4, the J gene TRBJ2-2, with D possibly matching TRBD1 (6 bases). CDR3 size: 13 residues. Trimming cost V 8 bases and J 6 bases, with 13 bases left between them. In nucleotides, the CDR3 is TGTGCCAGCGGAGGACAGTTAGCCGGGGAGCTGTTTTTT. This translates into CASGGQLAGELFF.

This sequence joins TRBV5-8 and TRBJ1-5; no definite D call. CDR1 and CDR2 from the germline V gene are SGHTS and YDEGEE. The CDR3 sequence is 14 residues long. V shed 0 bases and J shed 7 bases, with 11 bases lying between them. The CDR3 protein is CASSLGGIGQPQHF. CDR3 bases: TGTGCCAGCAGCTTGGGAGGGATCGGCCAGCCCCAGCATTTT.

The rearrangement uses TRBV19 and TRBJ1-1, with TRBD1 identical over 11 bases. Germline values: CDR1 LNHDA, CDR2 SQIVND (reference sequence). The CDR3 consists of 17 residues. V lost 1 base to trimming and J lost 7 bases; unmatched junction nucleotides: 11. CDR3: CASSIARRDRGKSEAFF. As DNA, the CDR3 is TGTGCCAGTAGTATAGCCCGCCGGGACAGGGGGAAGAGTGAAGCTTTCTTT. Complete variable domain (other parts from reference TRBV19 and TRBJ1-1): DGGITQSPKYLFRKEGQNVTLSCEQNLNHDAMYWYRQDPGQGLRLIYYSQIVNDFQKGDIAEGYSVSREKKESFPLTVTSAQKNPTAFYLCASSIARRDRGKSEAFFGQGTRLTVV.

This clonotype occurred a few times. J is TRBJ1-1 and V is TRBV20-1, with unresolved D. Trimming pared 3 bases from V and 12 bases from J, leaving 17 bases between. Looked up from germline, CDR1 is DFQATT and CDR2 is SNEGSKA (reference sequence). This CDR3 is 12 amino acids long. The CDR3: CSARQDYSYPFF. The CDR3 DNA reads as TGCAGTGCTAGGCAAGACTACTCGTACCCTTTCTTT.

The V and J genes are TRBV10-3 and TRBJ1-3; D unresolved. Germline loops: CDR1 ENHRY, CDR2 SYGVKD. V was shortened by 2 bases and J by 4 bases, with 6 bases between the two germline ends. This CDR3 has 13 amino acids. CDR3 bases: TGTGCCATCAGTGAGCTGCCAGGAAACACCATATATTTT. Translated, it gives CAISELPGNTIYF.

The chain combines TRBV2 with TRBJ1-5; D call uncertain. The V end lost 3 bases, the J end lost 1 base, and 7 bases lay between the germline ends. The CDR3 consists of 14 residues. Germline values: CDR1 SNHLY, CDR2 FYNNEI. The CDR3 region has the DNA TGTGCCAGCAGTGAGGCAGCGAGCAATCAGCCCCAGCATTTT. It codes for CASSEAASNQPQHF.

The rearrangement uses TRBV12-3 or TRBV12-4 and TRBJ1-2; possibly TRBD1 for D (6 bases). V lost 7 bases to trimming and J lost 7 bases, with 16 bases between them. The CDR3 has 13 residues. The chain's CDR3 is CASILQGSGGYTF. CDR3 in DNA: TGTGCCAGCATCCTACAGGGTAGCGGTGGCTACACCTTC.

V and J are TRBV9 and TRBJ1-4; no clear D. The CDR3 loop spans 14 amino acids. V lost 4 bases, J lost 8 bases, and 15 bases lay in between. Germline values: CDR1 SGDLS, CDR2 YYNGEE. The CDR3 sequence: CASSLGSGGEKLFF. CDR3 nucleotide sequence: TGTGCCAGCAGCCTGGGATCCGGTGGGGAAAAACTGTTTTTT.

This clonotype came up many times. The genes are TRBV7-6 and TRBJ1-6; TRBD1 aligns across 7 bases. Germline V gives CDR1 SGHVS, CDR2 FNYEAQ. The CDR3 is 14 amino acids. V gave up 0 bases and J gave up 7 bases; unmatched junction bases: 0. The CDR3: CASSLAGQNSPLHF. DNA of the CDR3: TGTGCCAGCAGCTTAGCGGGACAGAATTCACCCCTCCACTTT.

The count of this clonotype is one. A much larger clone differs from this one at a single base, so this may be a read error. The gene calls are TRBV6-1 and TRBJ2-2; 11 bases agree with TRBD1. The CDR3 is 16 residues long. From germline, CDR1 is MNHNS and CDR2 SASEGT. Trimming cost V 6 bases and J 4 bases; bases outside gene matches: 7. The CDR3 region is CASSNGDRGSTGELFF. As DNA, the CDR3 is TGTGCCAGCAGCAACGGGGACAGGGGGAGCACCGGGGAGCTGTTTTTT.

As for this clonotype: A read error is possible here, since a much larger clone lies one base away. The V and J genes are TRBV19 and TRBJ1-6; maybe TRBD1 (5 bases). The CDR3 consists of 14 residues. Germline CDR1 reads LNHDA; CDR2 reads SQIVND (reference sequence). The CDR3 bases are TGTGTCAGTAGTTCCCGGACAAGTACCCTCGACCTCCACTTT. It encodes CVSSSRTSTLDLHF.

The chain recombines TRBV7-9 with TRBJ1-1; 9 bases fit TRBD1. Trimming at V came to 5 bases and at J to 4 bases, leaving 11 bases not matched to a gene. The CDR3 runs to 16 residues. Germline CDR1 SEHNR, CDR2 FQNEAQ (reference sequence). The CDR3 nucleotides read TGTGCCAGCAGCCCGGGGACAGGGTATCGGGTCACTGAAGCTTTCTTT. Translated, it gives CASSPGTGYRVTEAFF.

The chain is built from TRBV7-2 and TRBJ2-7; D call uncertain. The CDR3 totals 15 residues. With 5 bases removed from V and 5 bases from J, the gap between germline ends came to 19 bases. Germline-derived CDR1 and CDR2 are SGHTA and FQGNSA. The CDR3 region has the DNA TGTGCCAGCAGCATCTTAAGGGCAGGCCCTCACGAGCAGTACTTC. Its protein is CASSILRAGPHEQYF.

This clonotype was counted many times. The V gene is TRBV12-3 or TRBV12-4, the J gene TRBJ2-2, with TRBD1 matching 7 bases. J gave up 0 bases and V 3 bases, and 4 bases lay outside the gene matches. The CDR3 is made up of 16 amino acids. In DNA, the CDR3 is TGTGCCAGCAGTTTTGACAGGGAGACGAACACCGGGGAGCTGTTTTTT. Protein sequence: CASSFDRETNTGELFF.

This clonotype has a count of ten or more. The chain couples TRBV7-2 to TRBJ1-1; TRBD1 matches 9 bases. V was pared by 4 bases and J by 5 bases, with 5 bases of the junction left unmatched. Germline lookup yields CDR1 SGHTA and CDR2 FQGNSA. This CDR3 spans 14 amino acids. Here the CDR3 DNA reads TGTGCCAGCAGCTCGACAGGGGGGGGGACTGAAGCTTTCTTT. This translates into CASSSTGGGTEAFF.

The chain combines TRBV7-2 with TRBJ2-7; D gene unclear. In germline, CDR1 is SGHTA, CDR2 FQGNSA. This CDR3 comprises 15 residues. V was pared by 2 bases and J by 0 bases, with 11 bases between. This chain's CDR3 is CASSLSGVLSYEQYF. As DNA, the CDR3 is TGTGCCAGCAGCTTATCTGGGGTTCTCTCCTACGAGCAGTACTTC.

J is TRBJ1-1 and V is TRBV6-5, with 8 bases matching TRBD1. The germline gives CDR1 MNHEY, CDR2 SVGAGI. This CDR3 spans 15 amino acids. V dropped 4 bases and J dropped 10; count of bases not matched to a gene: 14. The CDR3 DNA follows: TGTGCCAGCAGTTTGGGGACAGGAGGAAGGGGGTTAGCTTTCTTT. Translating it yields CASSLGTGGRGLAFF.

This clonotype has a handful of counts. This chain uses TRBV5-1 with TRBJ2-1; 7 bases align to TRBD1. The germline gives CDR1 SGHRS, CDR2 YFSETQ. This CDR3 contains 14 residues. V shed 2 bases and J 7 bases; nucleotides not matched to a gene: 6. The CDR3 DNA follows: TGCGCCAGCAGCTTTCAAGACAGGGCTAATGAGCAGTTCTTC. This gives the protein CASSFQDRANEQFF.

The chain recombines TRBV10-3 with TRBJ1-5; 9 positions match TRBD1. Germline V gives CDR1 ENHRY, CDR2 SYGVKD. CDR3 length equals 15 residues. The J segment lost 5 bases and the V segment lost 2 bases, leaving 4 bases of the junction unmatched. The CDR3 spells CAISERRTGDQPQHF. CDR3 bases: TGTGCCATCAGTGAGAGACGGACAGGGGATCAGCCCCAGCATTTT.

The V and J genes are TRBV6-1 and TRBJ2-1; 9 bases agree with TRBD1. The CDR3 is 18 amino acids. The junction had 9 bases not matched to a gene; V was cut back by 3 bases and J by 0 bases. Germline assignment: CDR1 MNHNS and CDR2 SASEGT. This CDR3 is CASSDGGQGRTSYNEQFF. DNA of the CDR3: TGTGCCAGCAGTGATGGGGGACAGGGCCGTACCTCCTACAATGAGCAGTTCTTC.

Note on this clonotype: This may be a read error: a much more frequent sequence differs by one nucleotide. The chain carries TRBV6-8 and TRBJ2-1, with 8 bases fitting TRBD1. The CDR3 spans 16 residues. Per the germline V gene, CDR1 is MNHGY and CDR2 is SAAAGT. CDR3 bases: TGTGTCAGCAGGAAGACAGGGAGGATTGGGGACAGGGAGCAGTTCTTC. It is translated as CVSRKTGRIGDREQFF.

There are a few counts of this clonotype. The chain carries TRBV2 and TRBJ2-7, with D perhaps given as TRBD1 or TRBD2 (5 bases each). The V end was cut by 2 bases, the J end by 4 bases, with 18 bases between. Germline-derived CDR1 and CDR2 are SNHLY and FYNNEI. The CDR3 covers 16 residues. The CDR3 DNA reads as TGTGCCAGCAGTGAACCTCTCGGGGCACCTCGGTACGAGCAGTACTTC. It yields the protein CASSEPLGAPRYEQYF.

This clonotype came up many times. The chain has TRBV7-6 and TRBJ2-1; the match to TRBD1 covers 7 bases. V lost 5 bases, J lost 6 bases, and 13 bases stayed unmatched. The CDR3 runs 16 residues. Germline values: CDR1 SGHVS, CDR2 FNYEAQ. CDR3 nucleotides: TGTGCCAGCAGCCCCGGACAGGCCAGGCGGTCCAATGAGCAGTTCTTC. Protein product: CASSPGQARRSNEQFF.

This clonotype was recorded a few times. At one end the junction does not follow the germline gene, possibly because of a read error. The rearrangement joins TRBV19 to TRBJ2-1; the D is unclear. This CDR3 region has 14 residues. Germline values: CDR1 LNHDA, CDR2 SQIVND (reference sequence). CDR3 sequence (DNA): TGTGCCAGTAGTTTAGACGCCCGGTGGGATGAGCAGTTCTTC. The encoded protein is CASSLDARWDEQFF.

This clonotype was found a few times. The V call is TRBV7-6, the J call TRBJ2-3, with a tentative D call TRBD2 (6 bases). Germline V gene lookup returns CDR1 SGHVS and CDR2 FNYEAQ. The V gene lost 5 bases and the J gene lost 6 bases, with 15 bases spanning the gap. The CDR3 is made up of 14 amino acids. CDR3 region: CASSPAGGADTQYF. In DNA form, the CDR3 reads TGTGCCAGCAGCCCGGCCGGGGGTGCGGATACGCAGTATTTT.

This clonotype was seen a few times. V gene TRBV7-9 combines with J gene TRBJ1-1; D not resolved. Germline V CDR1 and CDR2: SEHNR, FQNEAQ (reference sequence). The CDR3 loop spans 15 amino acids. Trimming took off 2 bases at V and 3 bases at J, with 13 bases between the two ends. For the CDR3, the DNA is TGTGCCAGCAGCTTATCCTCCGGGTACTACACTGAAGCTTTCTTT. Its protein is CASSLSSGYYTEAFF.

J is TRBJ2-1 and V is TRBV7-9; tentative D call: TRBD2 (6 bases). Germline CDR1 SEHNR, CDR2 FQNEAQ (reference sequence). Trimming left V 4 bases short and J 10 bases short, with 17 bases between. This CDR3 region has 14 residues. CDR3 sequence (DNA): TGTGCCAGCAGCTACGTCGGGAGAACGAGGGAGCAGTTCTTC. Translating it yields CASSYVGRTREQFF.

This clonotype was counted once. The rearrangement joins TRBV6-4 to TRBJ2-3; tentative D call: TRBD1 (5 bases). Germline V lookup: CDR1 MRHNA, CDR2 SNTAGT. The CDR3 runs 13 residues. V gave up 5 bases and J gave up 6 bases, with 12 bases separating them. CDR3: CASSFSGSDTQYF. CDR3 DNA: TGTGCCAGCAGTTTTTCAGGGTCGGATACGCAGTATTTT.

The chain links TRBV4-1 to TRBJ1-2; D possibly corresponds to TRBD1 (5 bases). Germline CDR1 reads MGHRA; CDR2 reads YSYEKL. Trimming stripped 4 bases from V and 2 bases from J, with 14 bases between. The CDR3 sequence is 15 residues long. The CDR3, as DNA: TGCGCCAGCAGCCGAGGGGACGGCGGGAACTATGGCTACACCTTC. Protein: CASSRGDGGNYGYTF.

With regard to this clonotype: A much larger clone is a single base away; this may be a read error. Written as DNA, the CDR3 is TGTGCCAGCAGCTCCGGGACAGCTAACACCGGGGAGCTGTTTTTT. It yields the protein CASSSGTANTGELFF. This rearrangement joins TRBV5-6 to TRBJ2-2; TRBD1 matches 7 bases. V was pared by 3 bases and J by 2 bases, with 4 bases of the junction left unmatched. The CDR3 extends over 15 amino acids. Germline CDR1 is SGHDT and CDR2 is YYEEEE.